Sequencing of this TCR beta chain was carried out in a study of T cell responses to AZD1222 COVID-19 vaccine. Findings and limits, study-wide: Epitopes outside B.1.351 and B.1.1.7 mutated regions reportedly drew nearly half of spike TCRs. Among the donors, most were white British and more were female, and clonal diversity was possibly underestimated.

Sequencing used immunoSEQ multiplex PCR; TCRdb keeps in-frame clones, though not all of them. In the table there are around 63,000 clones, roughly 87% of which are singletons. With respect to this clone: The antigen is undetermined.

The receptor comes from an adult in good health. Sequencing was performed on peripheral blood, taken on day 0 of AZD1222 vaccination.

The CDR3, as DNA: TGCGCCAGCAGCTTCCGGGACCTCTACAATGAGCAGTTCTTC. Translated: CASSFRDLYNEQFF. The rearrangement links TRBV5-1 to TRBJ2-1; D possibly uses TRBD1 or TRBD2 (5 bases each). CDR3 length equals 14 residues. Germline V lookup: CDR1 SGHRS, CDR2 YFSETQ. Between the trimmed V and J ends, which lost 2 bases and 3 bases, there was a span of 9 bases. The full variable domain, completed using reference TRBV5-1 and TRBJ2-1, is KAGVTQTPRYLIKTRGQQVTLSCSPISGHRSVSWYQQTPGQGLQFLFEYFSETQRNKGNFPGRFSGRQFSNSRSEMNVSTLELGDSALYLCASSFRDLYNEQFFGPGTRLTVL.